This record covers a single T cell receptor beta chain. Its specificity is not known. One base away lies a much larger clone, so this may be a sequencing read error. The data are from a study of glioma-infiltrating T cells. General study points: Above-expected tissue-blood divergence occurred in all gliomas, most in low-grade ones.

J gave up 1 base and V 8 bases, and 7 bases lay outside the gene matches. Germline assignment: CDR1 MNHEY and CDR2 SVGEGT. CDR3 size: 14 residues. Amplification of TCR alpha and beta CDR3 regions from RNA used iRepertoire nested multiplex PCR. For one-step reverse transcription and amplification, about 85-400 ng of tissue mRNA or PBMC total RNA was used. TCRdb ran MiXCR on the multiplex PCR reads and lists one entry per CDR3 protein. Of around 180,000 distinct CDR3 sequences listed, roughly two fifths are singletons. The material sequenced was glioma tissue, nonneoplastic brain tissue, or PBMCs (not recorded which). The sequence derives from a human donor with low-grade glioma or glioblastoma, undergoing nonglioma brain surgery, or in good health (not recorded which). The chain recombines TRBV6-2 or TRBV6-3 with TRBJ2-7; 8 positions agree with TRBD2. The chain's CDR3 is CASLIIAGSYEQYF. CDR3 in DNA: TGTGCCAGCTTGATTATAGCGGGGTCCTACGAGCAGTACTTC.